These 23 T cell receptor beta chains were sequenced from one sample in a study of cytomegalovirus exposure and HLA in healthy donors. PCR was performed using 60 Vbeta and 13 Jbeta primers. Some clones are missing from TCRdb's copy, which holds only in-frame ones; the method was immunoSEQ multiplex PCR. The sample holds roughly 43,000 clones. The sample taken for sequencing was PBMCs. The source is a woman between 40 and 50 years old in good health and CMV-seronegative.

This chain uses TRBV9 with TRBJ2-1; TRBD1 aligns across 11 bases. V was pared by 4 bases and J by 7 bases, with 13 bases of the junction left unmatched. Germline CDR1 SGDLS, CDR2 YYNGEE. The CDR3 spans 17 residues. Here the CDR3 DNA reads TGTGCCAGCAGCAGAGGGAGCCGGGACAGGGGGACGAATGAGCAGTTCTTC. Residues: CASSRGSRDRGTNEQFF. The whole variable domain, remainder taken from reference TRBV9 and TRBJ2-1, is DSGVTQTPKHLITATGQRVTLRCSPRSGDLSVYWYQQSLDQGLQFLIQYYNGEERAKGNILERFSAQQFPDLHSELNLSSLELGDSALYFCASSRGSRDRGTNEQFFGPGTRLTVL.

The chain links TRBV29-1 to TRBJ2-1; 8 nucleotides match TRBD2. V dropped 6 bases and J dropped 0; count of bases not matched to a gene: 4. Germline V gene lookup returns CDR1 SQVTM and CDR2 ANQGSEA. The CDR3 runs 14 residues. The DNA for the CDR3 is TGCAGCGTCGGACTAGCTAGCTCCTACAATGAGCAGTTCTTC. Its protein product is CSVGLASSYNEQFF.

Here the CDR3 DNA reads TGTGCCAGCAGTTTTGTAGCGGTCCCCCCTCGGGGCGAGCAGTACTTC. Amino acids: CASSFVAVPPRGEQYF. The V call is TRBV27, the J call TRBJ2-7; tentatively, D is TRBD2 (6 bases). Germline CDR1 is MNHEY and CDR2 is SMNVEV (reference sequence). The V gene lost 3 bases and the J gene lost 6 bases, with 21 bases spanning the gap. The CDR3 runs to 16 residues.

The chain couples TRBV7-2 to TRBJ2-3, with 8 bases fitting TRBD2. CDR3 size: 18 residues. CDR1 and CDR2 (germline): SGHTA, FQGNSA. The junction had 13 bases not matched to a gene; V was cut back by 4 bases and J by 1 base. As DNA, the CDR3 is TGTGCCAGCAGCTCGTCGTCGGGACTAGGTTTTGGCACAGATACGCAGTATTTT. It encodes CASSSSSGLGFGTDTQYF.

The J gene is TRBJ2-1, the V gene TRBV7-3; 11 bases agree with TRBD2. Germline CDR1 reads SGHTA; CDR2 reads FQGTGA. The CDR3 is 15 amino acids. V was clipped by 5 bases and J by 6 bases; unmatched bases: 6. CDR3 loop: CASSPLAGGINEQFF. CDR3 DNA sequence: TGTGCCAGCAGCCCCTTAGCGGGAGGGATCAATGAGCAGTTCTTC.

The J gene is TRBJ2-1, the V gene TRBV18; 10 bases fit TRBD2. The CDR3 length is 15 residues. The junction had 5 bases not matched to a gene; V was cut back by 1 base and J by 8 bases. The germline CDR1 and CDR2 sequences are KGHSH and LQKENI. The CDR3 reads CASSPRGLAGDEQFF. In DNA form, the CDR3 reads TGTGCCAGCTCACCACGTGGGCTAGCGGGAGATGAGCAGTTCTTC.

V and J are TRBV6-1 and TRBJ2-2; 8 bases line up with TRBD2. Germline CDR1 is MNHNS and CDR2 is SASEGT. The CDR3 spans 17 residues. V lost 1 base to trimming and J lost 8 bases; unmatched junction nucleotides: 12. As DNA, the CDR3 is TGTGCCAGCAGTGAAGATGACACTAGCGGAATGAGAGGGGAGCTGTTTTTT. Protein product: CASSEDDTSGMRGELFF.

The chain links TRBV28 to TRBJ2-2, with D possibly being TRBD1 (5 bases). The germline gives CDR1 MDHEN, CDR2 SYDVKM. V lost 7 bases and J lost 4, with 19 bases in between. This CDR3 has 16 amino acids. The CDR3 spells CASNIPGLQGTGELFF. The CDR3 coding sequence is TGTGCCAGCAACATACCGGGCCTTCAGGGCACCGGGGAGCTGTTTTTT.

This chain uses TRBV7-9 with TRBJ1-2, with D perhaps TRBD1 (6 bases). This CDR3 is 13 amino acids long. The V and J ends lost 6 bases and 6 bases respectively, with 14 bases between them. CDR1 SEHNR and CDR2 FQNEAQ come from the germline V gene (reference sequence). For the CDR3, the DNA is TGTGCCAGCAGTTTGGACAGTTGGGATGGCTACACCTTC. As protein: CASSLDSWDGYTF.

The rearrangement links TRBV7-2 to TRBJ2-2; 8 nucleotides match TRBD2. This CDR3 is built from 15 residues. Germline assignment: CDR1 SGHTA and CDR2 FQGNSA. V lost 6 bases and J lost 8; bases outside the gene matches: 11. This CDR3 reads CASSYGTRSSGELFF. The CDR3 bases are TGTGCCAGCAGTTACGGGACTAGGAGTTCGGGGGAGCTGTTTTTT.

The genes are TRBV10-3 and TRBJ1-2; D is possibly TRBD1 (6 bases). Trimming cost V 10 bases and J 0 bases, with 12 bases left between them. Germline lookup yields CDR1 ENHRY and CDR2 SYGVKD. This CDR3 spans 13 amino acids. CDR3: CASRQESNYGYTF. The DNA of the CDR3 is TGTGCCAGCCGACAGGAATCTAACTATGGCTACACCTTC.

The chain combines TRBV18 with TRBJ2-5; perhaps TRBD1 as D (5 bases). Germline V CDR1 and CDR2: KGHSH, LQKENI. The CDR3 totals 15 residues. V shed 3 bases and J shed 1 base, with 12 bases lying between them. CDR3 loop: CASSPPGRAQETQYF. As DNA, the CDR3 is TGTGCCAGCTCACCGCCAGGCAGGGCCCAAGAGACCCAGTACTTC.

The V call is TRBV28, the J call TRBJ1-4; 10 bases line up with TRBD1. This CDR3 is 15 amino acids long. V shed 4 bases, J shed 8 bases, and the junction held 7 bases outside the gene matches. Germline assignment: CDR1 MDHEN and CDR2 SYDVKM. CDR3 DNA: TGTGCCAGCAGTTCGACAGGGGGCCGAAGGGAAAAACTGTTTTTT. Its protein product is CASSSTGGRREKLFF.

The rearrangement joins TRBV5-8 to TRBJ1-1, with no clear D. The CDR3 spans 15 residues. V shed 1 base and J shed 6 bases, with 16 bases lying between them. Germline CDR1 is SGHTS and CDR2 is YDEGEE. In nucleotides, the CDR3 is TGTGCCAGCAGCTTGCGGGCGGGTATCGCGGCTGAAGCTTTCTTT. Residues: CASSLRAGIAAEAFF.

The CDR3 region is CASSLALGQGTGELFF. The CDR3 nucleotides read TGTGCCAGCAGCTTAGCTCTGGGGCAAGGCACCGGGGAGCTGTTTTTT. This chain connects TRBV7-9 to TRBJ2-2; tentative D call: TRBD1 (5 bases). V lost 0 bases to trimming and J lost 4 bases, with 12 bases between them. CDR3 length: 16 residues. Germline V gene lookup returns CDR1 SEHNR and CDR2 FQNEAQ (reference sequence).

The chain has TRBV6-6 and TRBJ2-1; 8 bases map to TRBD1. Germline CDR1 and CDR2: MNHNY and SVGAGI (reference sequence). V trimming: 6 bases; J trimming: 10 bases; junction bases outside the gene matches: 14. The CDR3 covers 15 residues. The CDR3 protein is CASSPGGGSFTEQFF. The CDR3 nucleotides read TGTGCCAGCAGCCCAGGGGGCGGGTCATTTACGGAGCAGTTCTTC.

The chain employs TRBV10-2 and TRBJ1-2; 8 bases match TRBD1. Losses at the gene ends were 7 bases for V and 3 bases for J; bases not matched to a gene: 4. The CDR3 is 13 residues long. Germline V gene sequence: CDR1 WSHSY, CDR2 SAAADI. CDR3: CASTPDRDYGYTF. The DNA of the CDR3 is TGCGCCAGCACCCCGGACAGGGACTATGGCTACACCTTC.

The chain carries TRBV18 and TRBJ2-7; 8 bases fit TRBD1. Looked up from germline, CDR1 is KGHSH and CDR2 is LQKENI. V lost 6 bases to trimming and J lost 6 bases; unmatched junction nucleotides: 10. CDR3 size: 14 residues. For the CDR3, the DNA is TGTGCCAGCTCGAAATTCGACAGGGGAGGCGAGCAGTACTTC. Translating it yields CASSKFDRGGEQYF. The full variable domain, in which reference TRBV18 and TRBJ2-7 provide the parts outside the CDR3, is NAGVMQNPRHLVRRRGQEARLRCSPMKGHSHVYWYRQLPEEGLKFMVYLQKENIIDESGMPKERFSAEFPKEGPSILRIQQVVRGDSAAYFCASSKFDRGGEQYFGPGTRLTVT.

This chain links TRBV6-6 with TRBJ2-1; 7 bases align to TRBD1. V was clipped by 7 bases and J by 8 bases; unmatched bases: 11. Germline assignment: CDR1 MNHNY and CDR2 SVGAGI (reference sequence). The CDR3 length is 14 residues. The CDR3 loop is CASTRDSQGHEQFF. The CDR3 DNA sequence: TGTGCCAGCACCCGGGACAGCCAGGGTCATGAGCAGTTCTTC.

V is TRBV28 and J is TRBJ2-7; D is perhaps TRBD1 (5 bases). The V and J ends lost 7 bases and 3 bases respectively, with 13 bases between them. The CDR3 runs to 13 residues. Looked up from germline, CDR1 is MDHEN and CDR2 is SYDVKM. The CDR3 DNA is TGTGCCAGCACAGGGCCGGAATACTACGAGCAGTACTTC. Translation: CASTGPEYYEQYF.

The chain uses TRBV7-8 and TRBJ2-5, with D maybe TRBD1 (6 bases). The germline gives CDR1 SGHVS, CDR2 FQNEAQ. This CDR3 comprises 14 residues. V was cut by 5 bases and J by 5 bases, with 15 bases left in between. The CDR3 reads CASSSWGPGETQYF. The CDR3 DNA reads TGTGCCAGCAGCAGTTGGGGGCCGGGTGAGACCCAGTACTTC.

The CDR3 nucleotides are TGTGCCAGCAGCGTAGGGGATTTTCGCAGGGGGCGTGATGGCTACACCTTC. It is translated as CASSVGDFRRGRDGYTF. The chain carries TRBV9 and TRBJ1-2; 8 nucleotides align to TRBD1. Germline CDR1 is SGDLS and CDR2 is YYNGEE. The ends lost 0 bases at V and 6 bases at J; junction bases unmatched: 13. This CDR3 spans 17 amino acids.

V is TRBV7-2 and J is TRBJ2-7, with TRBD2 identical over 9 bases. The germline V gene encodes CDR1 SGHTA and CDR2 FQGNSA. The CDR3 runs 15 residues. Trimming cost V 5 bases and J 4 bases; bases outside gene matches: 9. CDR3 amino acids: CASSPDSGSGYEQYF. The CDR3 region has the DNA TGTGCCAGCAGCCCAGATAGCGGGAGCGGGTACGAGCAGTACTTC.